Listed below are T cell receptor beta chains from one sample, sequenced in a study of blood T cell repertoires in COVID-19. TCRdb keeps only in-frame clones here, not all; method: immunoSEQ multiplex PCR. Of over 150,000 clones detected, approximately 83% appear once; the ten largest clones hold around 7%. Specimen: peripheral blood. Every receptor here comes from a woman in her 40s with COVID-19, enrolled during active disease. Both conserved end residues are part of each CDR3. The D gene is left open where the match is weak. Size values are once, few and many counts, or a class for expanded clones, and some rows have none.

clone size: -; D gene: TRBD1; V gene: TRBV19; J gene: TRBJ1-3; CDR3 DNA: TGTGCCAGTAGTATCCGACAGGGTAGTGGAAACACCATATATTTT; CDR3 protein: CASSIRQGSGNTIYF
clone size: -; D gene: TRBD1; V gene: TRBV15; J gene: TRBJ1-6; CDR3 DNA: TGTGCCACCAGCCCAGCGCAGGGGGTTAATTCACCCCTCCACTTT; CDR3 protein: CATSPAQGVNSPLHF
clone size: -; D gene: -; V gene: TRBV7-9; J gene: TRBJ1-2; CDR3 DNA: TGTGCCAGCAGCCCTACGGGGGAAATAAGCTACACCTTC; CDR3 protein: CASSPTGEISYTF
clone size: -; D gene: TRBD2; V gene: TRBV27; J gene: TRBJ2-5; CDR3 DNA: TGTGCCAGCAGTTTCTCCGGGAGGGCCGAAGAGACCCAGTACTTC; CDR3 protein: CASSFSGRAEETQYF
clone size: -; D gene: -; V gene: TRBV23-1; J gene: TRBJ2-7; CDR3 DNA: TGCGCCAGCAGTCAATCGGGACAAAACTACGAGCAGTACTTC; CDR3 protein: CASSQSGQNYEQYF
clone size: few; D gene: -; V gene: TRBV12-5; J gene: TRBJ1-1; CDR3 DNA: TGTGCTAGTGGTGGGGGGGGCGCCGGTGAAGCTTTCTTT; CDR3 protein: CASGGGGAGEAFF
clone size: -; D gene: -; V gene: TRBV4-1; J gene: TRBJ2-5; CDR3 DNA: TGCGCCAGCAGCCAAGTGGGAGAGGAGACCCAGTACTTC; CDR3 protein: CASSQVGEETQYF
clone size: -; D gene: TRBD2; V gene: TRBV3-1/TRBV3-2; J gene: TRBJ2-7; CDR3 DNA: TGTGCCAGCAGCCACTTTCTAGCGGGTGTCTACGAGCAGTACTTC; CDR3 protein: CASSHFLAGVYEQYF
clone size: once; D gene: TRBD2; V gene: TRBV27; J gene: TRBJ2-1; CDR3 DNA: TGTGCCAGCAGTTTAGGCAGCGGGAAGCAGTTCTTC; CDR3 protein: CASSLGSGKQFF
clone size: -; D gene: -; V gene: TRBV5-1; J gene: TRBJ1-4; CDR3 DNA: TGCGCCAGCAGCTTGGAGGGGTCCCCGAATGAAAAACTGTTTTTT; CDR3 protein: CASSLEGSPNEKLFF
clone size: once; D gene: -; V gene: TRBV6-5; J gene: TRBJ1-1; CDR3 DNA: TGTGCCAGCATTGTCTTCGGGTGGGTGAACACTGAAGCTTTCTTT; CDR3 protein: CASIVFGWVNTEAFF
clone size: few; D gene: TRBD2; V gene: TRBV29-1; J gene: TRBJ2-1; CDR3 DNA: TGCAGCGTTGAGCCCATGGGGGAGGGCGTCCCAGGGGAGCAGTTCTTC; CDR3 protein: CSVEPMGEGVPGEQFF
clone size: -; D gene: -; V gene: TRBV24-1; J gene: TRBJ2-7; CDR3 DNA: TGTGCCACCAGGGAGGGCTCCTACGAGCAGTACTTC; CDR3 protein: CATREGSYEQYF
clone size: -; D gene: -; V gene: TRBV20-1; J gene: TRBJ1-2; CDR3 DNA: TGCAGTGCTAGTTCCTCCGGCCAGGCCTATGAAGGCTATGGCTACACCTTC; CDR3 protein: CSASSSGQAYEGYGYTF
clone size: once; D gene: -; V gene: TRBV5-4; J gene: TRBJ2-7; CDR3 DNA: TGTGCCAGCAGCTTGGAGGGAGGCCCCCCGGGTTACGAGCAGTACTTC; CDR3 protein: CASSLEGGPPGYEQYF
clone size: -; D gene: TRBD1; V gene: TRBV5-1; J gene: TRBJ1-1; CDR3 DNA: TGCGCCAGCAGCTTGGTGGGGGACAGCGCTGAAGCTTTCTTT; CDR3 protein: CASSLVGDSAEAFF
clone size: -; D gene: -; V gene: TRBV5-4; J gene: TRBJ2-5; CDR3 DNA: TGTGCCAGCAGCTTGGAGTGGCCAGGGGAATATGGAGAGACCCAGTACTTC; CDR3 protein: CASSLEWPGEYGETQYF
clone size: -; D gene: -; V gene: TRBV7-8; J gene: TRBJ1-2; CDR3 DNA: TGTGCCAGCAGCTTAATAAGGGGTACATCCTATGGCTACACCTTC; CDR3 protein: CASSLIRGTSYGYTF
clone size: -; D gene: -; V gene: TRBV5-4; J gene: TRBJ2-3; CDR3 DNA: TGTGCCAGCAGCTTGGAGTCAGGGAGGAAAGATACGCAGTATTTT; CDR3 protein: CASSLESGRKDTQYF
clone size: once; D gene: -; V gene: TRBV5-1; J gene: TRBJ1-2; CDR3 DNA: TGCGCCAGCAGCAACGGACAGACCCGGTATGGCTACACCTTC; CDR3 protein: CASSNGQTRYGYTF
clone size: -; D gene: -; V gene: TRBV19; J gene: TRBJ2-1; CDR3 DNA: TGTGCCAGTAGTACTGGACAGCTCAATGAGCAGTTCTTC; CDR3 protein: CASSTGQLNEQFF
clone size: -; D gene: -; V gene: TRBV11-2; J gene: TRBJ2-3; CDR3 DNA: TGTGCCAGCAGCTTTCGTGGACTACCCACAGATACGCAGTATTTT; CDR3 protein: CASSFRGLPTDTQYF
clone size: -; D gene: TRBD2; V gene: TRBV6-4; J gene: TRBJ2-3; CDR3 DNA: TGTGCCAGCAGTGAAGCGGGGGGCACAGATACGCAGTATTTT; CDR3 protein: CASSEAGGTDTQYF
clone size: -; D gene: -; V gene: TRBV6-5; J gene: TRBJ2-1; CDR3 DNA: TGTGCCAGCAGTTCGCCGGACTGGAGCCACAATGAGCAGTTCTTC; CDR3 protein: CASSSPDWSHNEQFF
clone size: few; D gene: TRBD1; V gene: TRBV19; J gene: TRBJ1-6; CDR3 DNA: TGTGCCAGTAGTAAAACGACGCAGGGGGCGCTTTCACCCCTCCACTTT; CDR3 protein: CASSKTTQGALSPLHF
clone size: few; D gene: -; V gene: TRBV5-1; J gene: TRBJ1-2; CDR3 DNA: TGCGCCAGCGGTGAAGGGGAGGGCAATGGCTACACCTTC; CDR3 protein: CASGEGEGNGYTF
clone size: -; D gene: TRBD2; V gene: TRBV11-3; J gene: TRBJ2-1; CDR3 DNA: TGTGCCAGCAGCTCCCCGACTAGCGGATACAATGAGCAGTTCTTC; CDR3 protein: CASSSPTSGYNEQFF
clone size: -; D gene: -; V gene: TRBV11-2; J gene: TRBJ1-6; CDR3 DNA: TGTGCCAGCAGCCCTTGGGGCCCGGGACATAGTAATTCACCCCTCCACTTT; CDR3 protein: CASSPWGPGHSNSPLHF
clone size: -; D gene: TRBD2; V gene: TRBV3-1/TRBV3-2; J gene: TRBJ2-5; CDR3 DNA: TGTGCCAGCAGCCAAGCTGGGGGGGGTTCGGAGACCCAGTACTTC; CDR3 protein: CASSQAGGGSETQYF
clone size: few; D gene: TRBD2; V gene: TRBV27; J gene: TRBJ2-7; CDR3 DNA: TGTGCCAGCAGTTTATCACTAGCGCGAAGCTCCTACGAGCAGTACTTC; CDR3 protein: CASSLSLARSSYEQYF
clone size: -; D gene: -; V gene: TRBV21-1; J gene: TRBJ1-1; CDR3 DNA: TGTGCCAGCAGCAAACTGAGGCAGGGTGGGACTGAAGCTTTCTTT; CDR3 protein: CASSKLRQGGTEAFF
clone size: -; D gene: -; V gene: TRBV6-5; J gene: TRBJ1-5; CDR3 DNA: TGTGCCAGCCGCTCCGTAGATCAGCCCCAGCATTTT; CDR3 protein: CASRSVDQPQHF
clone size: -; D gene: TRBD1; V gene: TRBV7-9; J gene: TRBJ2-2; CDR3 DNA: TGTGCCAGCAGCTGGACAGGGAACACCGGGGAGCTGTTTTTT; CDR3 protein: CASSWTGNTGELFF
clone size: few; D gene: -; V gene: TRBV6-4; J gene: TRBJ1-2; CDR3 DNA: TGTGCCAGCAGTGACTCAGGGGAAGGGGATGGCTACACCTTC; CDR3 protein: CASSDSGEGDGYTF
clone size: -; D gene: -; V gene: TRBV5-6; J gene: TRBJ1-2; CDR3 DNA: TGTGCCAGCAGCGCCGGACAGAGACGAGAATATCGCTACACCTTC; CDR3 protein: CASSAGQRREYRYTF
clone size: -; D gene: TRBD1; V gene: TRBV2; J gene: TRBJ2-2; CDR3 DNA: TGTGCCAGCAGTGGACAGGGGGCGCGAACCGGGGAGCTGTTTTTT; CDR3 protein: CASSGQGARTGELFF
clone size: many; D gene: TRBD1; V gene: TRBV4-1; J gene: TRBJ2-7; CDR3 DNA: TGCGCCAGCAGCCCGGGAAACCGGGACAGGGACCACGAGCAGTACTTC; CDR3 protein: CASSPGNRDRDHEQYF
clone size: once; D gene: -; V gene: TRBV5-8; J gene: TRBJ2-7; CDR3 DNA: TGTGCCAGCAGCTTTACTACCTACGAGCAGTACTTC; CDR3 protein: CASSFTTYEQYF
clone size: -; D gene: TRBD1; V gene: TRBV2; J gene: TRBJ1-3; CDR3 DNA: TGTGCCAGCGGGAGACAGGGTGGTGGAAACACCATATATTTT; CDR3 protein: CASGRQGGGNTIYF
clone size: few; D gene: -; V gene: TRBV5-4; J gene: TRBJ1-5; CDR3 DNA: TGTGCCAGCAGCTTGGACAGGGTGGAAGGGTCCCAGCATTTT; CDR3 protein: CASSLDRVEGSQHF
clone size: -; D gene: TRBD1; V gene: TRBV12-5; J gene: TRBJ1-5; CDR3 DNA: TGTGCTAGTGCCGTTACAGGGGATCAGCCCCAGCATTTT; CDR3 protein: CASAVTGDQPQHF
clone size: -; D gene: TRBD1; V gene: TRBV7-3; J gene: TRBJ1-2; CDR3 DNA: TGTGCCAGCAGCCAGGGACAGCATTCAGGCTACACCTTC; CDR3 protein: CASSQGQHSGYTF
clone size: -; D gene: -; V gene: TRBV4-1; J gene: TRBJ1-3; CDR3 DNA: TGCGCCAGCAGCCAAAGATCGACCTCCCAGGGGTCCGGAAACACCATATATTTT; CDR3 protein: CASSQRSTSQGSGNTIYF
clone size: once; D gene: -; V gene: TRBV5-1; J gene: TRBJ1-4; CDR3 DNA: TGCGCCAGCAGCTTGAGAGATGCAACTAATGAAAAACTGTTTTTT; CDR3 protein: CASSLRDATNEKLFF
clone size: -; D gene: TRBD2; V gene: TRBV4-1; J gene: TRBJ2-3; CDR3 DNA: TGCGCCAGCACTCTAGCGGGGGTGGCAGATACGCAGTATTTT; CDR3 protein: CASTLAGVADTQYF
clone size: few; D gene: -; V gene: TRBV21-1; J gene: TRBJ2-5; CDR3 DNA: TGTGCCAGCAGCCAACGTATCCGCCAGGGGCAAGAGACCCAGTACTTC; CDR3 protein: CASSQRIRQGQETQYF
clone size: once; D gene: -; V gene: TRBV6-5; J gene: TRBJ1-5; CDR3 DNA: TGTGCCAGCAGTACAGGTAGCAATCAGCCCCAGCATTTT; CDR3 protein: CASSTGSNQPQHF
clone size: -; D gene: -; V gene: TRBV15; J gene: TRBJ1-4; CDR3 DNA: TGTGCCACCAGCAGAGATGAACCTGGAGAATGGGAAAAACTGTTTTTT; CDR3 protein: CATSRDEPGEWEKLFF
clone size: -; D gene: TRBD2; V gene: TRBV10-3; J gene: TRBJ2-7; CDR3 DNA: TGTGCCATCAGTGAGTCCGCGGGAGGACTAATGGGCGAGCAGTACTTC; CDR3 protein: CAISESAGGLMGEQYF
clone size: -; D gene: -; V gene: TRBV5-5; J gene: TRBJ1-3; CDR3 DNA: TGTGCCAGCAGCTTGTACCTAGGGGCGCCCGGAAACACCATATATTTT; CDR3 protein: CASSLYLGAPGNTIYF
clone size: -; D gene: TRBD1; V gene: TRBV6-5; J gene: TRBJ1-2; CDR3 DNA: TGTGCCAGCAGTTACGTCAGGACAGGCTATGGCTACACCTTC; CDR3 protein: CASSYVRTGYGYTF
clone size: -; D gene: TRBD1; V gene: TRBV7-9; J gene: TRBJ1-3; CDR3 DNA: TGTGCCAGCAGCCCTACAGGGGGCAGAAACACCATATATTTT; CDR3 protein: CASSPTGGRNTIYF
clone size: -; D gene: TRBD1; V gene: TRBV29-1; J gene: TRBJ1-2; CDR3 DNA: TGCAGCGTTTTCTTGTCGGACAGGGAAAACTATGGCTACACCTTC; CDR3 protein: CSVFLSDRENYGYTF
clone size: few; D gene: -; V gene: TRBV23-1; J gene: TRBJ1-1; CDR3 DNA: TGCGCCAGCAGTCCGTGGACAGAGACGAACACTGAAGCTTTCTTT; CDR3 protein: CASSPWTETNTEAFF
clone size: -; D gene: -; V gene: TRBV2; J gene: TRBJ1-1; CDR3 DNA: TGTGCCAGCATAGCGAACACTGAAGCTTTCTTT; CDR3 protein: CASIANTEAFF
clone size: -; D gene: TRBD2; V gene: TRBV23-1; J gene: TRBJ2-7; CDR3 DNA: TGCGCCAGCAGTCAAGCCCCCGGACTAGCGGAAACCGGCTCCTACGAGCAGTACTTC; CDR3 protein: CASSQAPGLAETGSYEQYF
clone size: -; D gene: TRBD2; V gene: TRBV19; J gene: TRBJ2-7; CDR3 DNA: TGTGCCAGCGCCCCCGGGACTAGCGGGATCGCAGACGAGCAGTACTTC; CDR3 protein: CASAPGTSGIADEQYF
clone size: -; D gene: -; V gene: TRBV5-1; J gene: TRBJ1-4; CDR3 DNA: TGCGCCAGCAGTTCCGGATCAGGGTATACTAATGAAAAACTGTTTTTT; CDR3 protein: CASSSGSGYTNEKLFF
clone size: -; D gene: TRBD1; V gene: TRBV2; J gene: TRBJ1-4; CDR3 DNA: TGTGCCAGCAGAGTGCCCCACCCGACTCGGGACAGGGTGGCAACTAATGAAAAACTGTTTTTT; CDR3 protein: CASRVPHPTRDRVATNEKLFF
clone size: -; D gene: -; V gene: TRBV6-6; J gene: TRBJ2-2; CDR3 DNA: TGTGCCAGCAGTTCGCGAGGGGGGGGCACCGGGGAGCTGTTTTTT; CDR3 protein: CASSSRGGGTGELFF